This T cell receptor beta chain was found in a study of sequential checkpoint blockade in melanoma. This CDR3 is 16 amino acids long. V lost 1 base to trimming and J lost 5 bases, with 18 bases between them. Germline assignment: CDR1 SGHDT and CDR2 YYEEEE. Treatment meaning: randomized to nivolumab then ipilimumab (arm A) or the reverse (arm B). This clone has only one observation. This table comes from immunoSEQ multiplex PCR, and its TCRdb copy is limited to in-frame clones, with some not included. Of over 20,000 clones detected, over 80% appear once; the ten largest clones hold 25% to 35%. This receptor was obtained from a human donor with melanoma. V and J are TRBV5-6 and TRBJ2-5; no clear D. The sample consisted of CD8+ T cells sorted from blood (inferred from file names), taken from a patient given nivolumab and ipilimumab in sequence. The CDR3 DNA sequence: TGTGCCAGCAGCTTGCCTGTGATCAACCCTCGGGAGACCCAGTACTTC. Amino acids: CASSLPVINPRETQYF.